This T cell receptor (beta chain) appears in the sequencing data of a study of human T cells and chemical hapten exposure. Study as a whole: For sensitization, 2% DPC was applied to a 2 cm by 2 cm patch of upper inner arm skin. A patient group, mainly female, showed alopecia areata, totalis or universalis.

Unique molecular identifiers were linked by the library to individual cDNA molecules. TCRdb recomputed calls from the RACE reads with MiXCR, one row per CDR3 protein. The sample lists some 90,000 distinct CDR3 sequences; 9.5% to 12% were seen once. Described time point: patch test 2, 6 weeks after DPC sensitization. The treatment denotes: therapeutic diphenylcyclopropenone sensitization with weekly scalp DPC. CDR1 MNHEY and CDR2 SVGAGI come from the germline V gene. The CDR3 consists of 14 residues. The germline V and J ends were trimmed by 4 bases and 6 bases, with 15 bases remaining between them. This chain uses TRBV6-5 with TRBJ1-1; D may be TRBD1 (5 bases). The source is a woman in her 40s with alopecia areata. Some clones in this sample may be carry-over from other donors' samples. This material consisted of whole blood, taken in connection with sensitization to the hapten diphenylcyclopropenone (DPC). In nucleotides, the CDR3 is TGTGCCAGCAGTTCCCGGGGCCGGGCTGCTGAAGCTTTCTTT. The encoded protein is CASSSRGRAAEAFF.